A single sample is the source of the 10 T cell receptor beta chains below, sequenced in a study of untreated major depressive disorder. Clones were read by immunoSEQ multiplex PCR, and TCRdb kept only the in-frame ones, dropping some. The sample includes 20,000 to 25,000 clones, around nine tenths seen only once; the top ten take around 0.45%. Sequenced material: CD4+ T cells from PBMCs. These TCRs come from a middle-aged woman in good health.

The V and J genes are TRBV5-1 and TRBJ1-6, with TRBD1 matching 7 bases. Trimming cost V 1 base and J 7 bases; bases outside gene matches: 5. Germline V gives CDR1 SGHRS, CDR2 YFSETQ. The CDR3 has 15 residues. CDR3 sequence reads: CASSLTGVKNSPLHF. The CDR3 region has the DNA TGCGCCAGCAGCTTGACAGGGGTTAAGAATTCACCCCTCCACTTT.

The gene calls are TRBV6-6 and TRBJ2-5; TRBD2 matches at 7 bases. The V and J ends lost 0 bases and 5 bases, in that order; junction bases with no gene match: 3. Germline V gives CDR1 MNHNY, CDR2 SVGAGI (reference sequence). The CDR3 has 14 residues. This chain's CDR3 is CASSYSGGRETQYF. CDR3 DNA: TGTGCCAGCAGTTACTCGGGAGGGAGGGAGACCCAGTACTTC.

The V call is TRBV2, the J call TRBJ2-3; no reliable D call. V was cut by 0 bases and J by 9 bases, with 13 bases left in between. The V gene's germline CDR1 is SNHLY and CDR2 FYNNEI. The CDR3 runs to 14 residues. This chain's CDR3 is CASSEALAAVTQYF. Written as DNA, the CDR3 is TGTGCCAGCAGTGAAGCGCTCGCGGCCGTCACGCAGTATTTT. The complete variable domain, with remaining parts taken from reference TRBV2 and TRBJ2-3, reads EPEVTQTPSHQVTQMGQEVILRCVPISNHLYFYWYRQILGQKVEFLVSFYNNEISEKSEIFDDQFSVERPDGSNFTLKIRSTKLEDSAMYFCASSEALAAVTQYFGPGTRLTVL.

The rearrangement uses TRBV7-9 and TRBJ2-7; D not resolved. This CDR3 has 15 amino acids. From germline, CDR1 is SEHNR and CDR2 FQNEAQ (reference sequence). Trimming took 4 bases from V and 3 from J, leaving 16 bases between them. This chain's CDR3 is CASSSGLLTNYEQYV. CDR3 in DNA: TGTGCCAGCAGCTCTGGCCTACTGACCAACTACGAGCAGTACGTC.

The CDR3 DNA is TGTGCCAGCAGTGAACAGACAGGGATGGGCACAGATACGCAGTATTTT. The encoded protein is CASSEQTGMGTDTQYF. The chain combines TRBV2 with TRBJ2-3; 7 bases are shared with TRBD1. CDR3 length: 16 amino acids. Looked up from germline, CDR1 is SNHLY and CDR2 is FYNNEI. With 2 bases clipped from V and 1 base from J, the junction kept 6 bases outside the gene matches.

This sequence joins TRBV5-4 and TRBJ1-2, with a weak D call TRBD1 (5 bases). This CDR3 is built from 15 residues. V was cut by 3 bases and J by 4 bases, with 16 bases left in between. CDR1 is SGHNT and CDR2 is YYREEE in the germline V gene (reference sequence). The CDR3 nucleotides read TGTGCCAGCAGCTCGGACGGGGGGTTTATCTATGGCTACACCTTC. Translating it yields CASSSDGGFIYGYTF. Full variable domain (rest looked up from reference TRBV5-4 and TRBJ1-2): ETGVTQSPTHLIKTRGQQVTLRCSSQSGHNTVSWYQQALGQGPQFIFQYYREEENGRGNFPPRFSGLQFPNYSSELNVNALELDDSALYLCASSSDGGFIYGYTFGSGTRLTVV.

V gene TRBV7-2 combines with J gene TRBJ2-7; 14 bases align to TRBD2. The V segment lost 5 bases and the J segment 0 bases; nucleotides outside the gene matches: 6. This CDR3 is built from 17 residues. Germline lookup yields CDR1 SGHTA and CDR2 FQGNSA. Here the CDR3 DNA reads TGTGCCAGCAGCCGACTTGGACTAGCGGGAGGCTCCTACGAGCAGTACTTC. It specifies CASSRLGLAGGSYEQYF.

V usage is TRBV18 and J usage is TRBJ1-3; D perhaps matches TRBD1 (5 bases). V lost 2 bases, J lost 4 bases, and 9 bases lay in between. CDR1 KGHSH and CDR2 LQKENI come from the germline V gene. CDR3 length: 14 residues. The CDR3 loop reads CASSPSGIGNTIYF. The CDR3 DNA reads TGTGCCAGCTCACCATCAGGGATCGGAAACACCATATATTTT.

This chain links TRBV11-2 with TRBJ2-7; 11 nucleotides line up with TRBD1. The V gene end was trimmed by 1 base and the J gene end by 6 bases; junction bases not matched to a gene: 8. This CDR3 comprises 16 residues. Germline V CDR1 and CDR2: SGHAT, FQNNGV. The DNA for the CDR3 is TGTGCCAGCAGCTTAGCGAGGACAGGGGGCGCGGGCGAGCAGTACGTC. Protein product: CASSLARTGGAGEQYV.

Here the CDR3 reads CASSQDIRGTGYTF. The CDR3 DNA follows: TGCGCCAGCAGCCAAGATATACGGGGAACAGGCTACACCTTC. V usage is TRBV4-1 and J usage is TRBJ1-2, with no clear D. The germline V gene encodes CDR1 MGHRA and CDR2 YSYEKL. The V end lost 0 bases, the J end lost 8 bases, and 13 bases lay between the germline ends. The CDR3 contains 14 residues.